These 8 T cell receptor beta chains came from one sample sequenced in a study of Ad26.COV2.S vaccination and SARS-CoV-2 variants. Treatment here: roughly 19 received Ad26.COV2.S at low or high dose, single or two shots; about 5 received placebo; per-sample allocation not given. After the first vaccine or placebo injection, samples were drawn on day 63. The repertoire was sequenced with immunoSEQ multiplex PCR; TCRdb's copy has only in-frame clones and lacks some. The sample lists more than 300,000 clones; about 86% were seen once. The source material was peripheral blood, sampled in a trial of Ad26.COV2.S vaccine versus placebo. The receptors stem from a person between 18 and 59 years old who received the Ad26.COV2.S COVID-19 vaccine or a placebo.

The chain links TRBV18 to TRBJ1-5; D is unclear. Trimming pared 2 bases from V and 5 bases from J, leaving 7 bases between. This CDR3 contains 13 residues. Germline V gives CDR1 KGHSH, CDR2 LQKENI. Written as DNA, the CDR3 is TGTGCCAGCTCACCAGGTTCAGATCAGCCCCAGCATTTT. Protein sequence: CASSPGSDQPQHF.

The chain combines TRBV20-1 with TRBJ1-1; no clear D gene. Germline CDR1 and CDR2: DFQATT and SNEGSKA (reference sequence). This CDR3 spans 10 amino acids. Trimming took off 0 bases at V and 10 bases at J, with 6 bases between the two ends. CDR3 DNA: TGCAGTGCTAGAGAAGTATTAGCTTTCTTT. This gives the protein CSAREVLAFF.

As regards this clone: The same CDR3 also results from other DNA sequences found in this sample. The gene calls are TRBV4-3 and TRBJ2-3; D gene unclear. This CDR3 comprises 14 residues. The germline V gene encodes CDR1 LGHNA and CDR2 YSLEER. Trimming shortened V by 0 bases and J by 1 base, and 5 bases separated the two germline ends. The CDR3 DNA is TGCGCCAGCAGCCAAGAGGCGCGCACAGATACGCAGTATTTT. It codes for CASSQEARTDTQYF.

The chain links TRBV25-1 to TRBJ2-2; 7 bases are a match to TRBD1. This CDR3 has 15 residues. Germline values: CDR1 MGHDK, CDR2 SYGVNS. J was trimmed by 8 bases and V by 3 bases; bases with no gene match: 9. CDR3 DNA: TGTGCCAGCAGTGACCTCGGGACAGCCCGTGGGGAGCTGTTTTTT. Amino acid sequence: CASSDLGTARGELFF.

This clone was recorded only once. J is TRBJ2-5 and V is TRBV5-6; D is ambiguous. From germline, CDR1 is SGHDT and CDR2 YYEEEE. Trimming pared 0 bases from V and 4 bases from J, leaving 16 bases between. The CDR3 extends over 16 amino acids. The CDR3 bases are TGTGCCAGCAGCTTGGGGTCTTTAAAATTGAGAGAGACCCAGTACTTC. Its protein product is CASSLGSLKLRETQYF.

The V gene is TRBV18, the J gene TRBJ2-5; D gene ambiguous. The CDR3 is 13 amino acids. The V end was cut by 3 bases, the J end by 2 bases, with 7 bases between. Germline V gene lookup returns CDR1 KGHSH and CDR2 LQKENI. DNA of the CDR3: TGTGCCAGCTCACCCCCTCCACAAGAGACCCAGTACTTC. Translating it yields CASSPPPQETQYF.

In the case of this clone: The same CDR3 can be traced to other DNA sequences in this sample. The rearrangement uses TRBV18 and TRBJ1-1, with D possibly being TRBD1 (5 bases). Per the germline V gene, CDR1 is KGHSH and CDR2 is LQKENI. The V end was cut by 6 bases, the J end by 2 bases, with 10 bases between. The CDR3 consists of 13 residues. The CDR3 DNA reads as TGTGCCAGCTCGCCAGGGTTAAACACTGAAGCTTTCTTT. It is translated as CASSPGLNTEAFF.

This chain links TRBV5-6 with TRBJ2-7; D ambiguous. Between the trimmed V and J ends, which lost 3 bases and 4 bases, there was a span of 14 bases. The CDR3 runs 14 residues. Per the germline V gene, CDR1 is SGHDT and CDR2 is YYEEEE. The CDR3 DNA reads TGTGCCAGCAGCTCACCCGTATTGAGTTACGAGCAGTACTTC. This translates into CASSSPVLSYEQYF.